This passage covers 5 T cell receptor beta chains from one sample sequenced in a study of shared clonotypes between healthy human individuals (TCRdb year 2020). The method behind the library was the immunoSEQ multiplex PCR assay. What TCRdb holds here is the immuneACCESS table cut down to in-frame rearrangements. Part of the clones is not present; checked against another copy, under half of the missing clones reflect an unresolved V gene, and the others are unexplained. For this sample there are around 2.5 million clones; 93% appear just once. The ten largest clones capture around 0.4% of the sample. The sample consisted of naive CD4+ T cells from PBMCs. This sample's cell subset or site label indicates: CD45RA+ positively selected. These receptors were collected from a man aged 18 to 35 in good health. Some clones in this sample may be carry-over from other donors' samples.

This clone was counted a few times. The rearrangement uses TRBV19 and TRBJ1-5; D is perhaps TRBD1 (5 bases). The CDR3 is made up of 13 amino acids. Germline values: CDR1 LNHDA, CDR2 SQIVND (reference sequence). Trimming left V 5 bases short and J 5 bases short, with 10 bases between. CDR3 protein: CASSGGGDQPQHF. In DNA, the CDR3 is TGTGCCAGTAGTGGGGGAGGGGATCAGCCCCAGCATTTT.

This chain joins TRBV5-4 and TRBJ2-7; the match to TRBD2 covers 12 bases. The CDR3 contains 16 residues. V trimming: 3 bases; J trimming: 0 bases; junction bases outside the gene matches: 4. CDR1 is SGHNT, CDR2 YYREEE, per germline (reference sequence). Written as DNA, the CDR3 is TGTGCCAGCAGCTGGTCTAGCGGGAGGGCCTCCTACGAGCAGTACTTC. It specifies CASSWSSGRASYEQYF.

The V gene is TRBV11-2, the J gene TRBJ1-3, with 9 bases fitting TRBD1. Germline V CDR1 and CDR2: SGHAT, FQNNGV. The CDR3 runs 15 residues. With 6 bases clipped from V and 5 bases from J, the junction kept 8 bases outside the gene matches. The CDR3 loop is CASRSAGQGRNTIYF. The CDR3 DNA follows: TGTGCCAGCAGGTCAGCGGGACAGGGTCGAAACACCATATATTTT. Supplemented by reference TRBV11-2 and TRBJ1-3, the full variable domain reads EAGVAQSPRYKIIEKRQSVAFWCNPISGHATLYWYQQILGQGPKLLIQFQNNGVVDDSQLPKDRFSAERLKGVDSTLKIQPAKLEDSAVYLCASRSAGQGRNTIYFGEGSWLTVV.

The chain combines TRBV5-1 with TRBJ1-1; 8 positions match TRBD1. The germline V gene encodes CDR1 SGHRS and CDR2 YFSETQ. The CDR3 extends over 15 amino acids. The V and J ends lost 4 bases and 1 base, in that order; junction bases with no gene match: 6. The CDR3 sequence is CASSPVTGANTEAFF. CDR3 bases: TGCGCCAGCAGCCCGGTGACAGGGGCGAACACTGAAGCTTTCTTT.

The genes are TRBV9 and TRBJ2-2; 13 bases agree with TRBD2. The CDR3 spans 17 residues. Trimming at V came to 3 bases and at J to 9 bases, leaving 11 bases not matched to a gene. Germline V gene lookup returns CDR1 SGDLS and CDR2 YYNGEE. As DNA, the CDR3 is TGTGCCAGCAGCGGCCCGCTCAGGACTAGCGGGAGCCGGGAGCTGTTTTTT. Amino acid sequence: CASSGPLRTSGSRELFF.